This TCR beta chain comes out of a study of CD8 T cells in ankylosing spondylitis (dated 2017 in TCRdb). Looking at the study overall: T cell receptor beta repertoires were profiled in healthy donors and ankylosing spondylitis patients so that disease-linked TCR variants could be found. The full study cohort comprised roughly 24 ankylosing spondylitis patients and about 110 healthy donors. Peripheral blood was sampled, and synovial fluid was additionally collected from ankylosing spondylitis patients.

From a lookup of the germline V gene, CDR1 and CDR2 are SNHLY and FYNNEI. From its cysteine to its phenylalanine, the CDR3 spans 12 amino acids. This entry keeps only the CDR3 DNA: 36 bases, framed from base 1. V is shortened by 8 bases, J by 5 bases, and the region joining them spans 9 bases. Data came from an Illumina HiSeq 2500. Quantitative 5'-RACE with molecular barcodes was the method used to prepare the TCR beta libraries. The authors' pipeline ran thus. Disease-linked TCR variants were identified with a new computational method built on a probabilistic model of VDJ rearrangement. The public sequencing data were trimmed at Q25 with fastp and processed into clonotypes with MiXCR by TCRdb, which kept only in-frame beta chains. One record per CDR3 amino acid sequence lists the most common genes and DNA. These V and J calls originate from TCRdb's pipeline instead of the authors' own analysis. The sample data list some 130,000 distinct CDR3 sequences, and 6% to 8% of these were observed just once. The top ten hold 9.5% to 15% of the sample.

The sample holds a few counts of this clonotype. What antigen it recognizes has not been identified. Base qualities are not at hand, and no much larger clone is one base apart. The study at large found these results: A CD8+ phenotype was shown by the disease-linked clones, which were found at relatively low frequencies in peripheral blood. According to the report, matched synovial fluid samples from ankylosing spondylitis patients were significantly enriched for the disease-linked clones. Blood from ankylosing spondylitis patients appeared to be characterized by a TCR beta motif made up of under ten highly homologous amino acid variants. Some of the motif variants had been reported before in the synovial fluid and blood of reactive arthritis patients, a finding that suggests common disease-initiation mechanisms.

The sequence links TRBV2 to TRBJ2-2, with an unclear D gene assignment. The TCR comes from a female donor with ankylosing spondylitis or in good health (not recorded which). Material for sequencing was blood, either unsorted or a sorted T cell fraction (not recorded which). The sequenced DNA: TGTGCCAGCCTTGGGCCTACCGGGGAGCTGTTTTTT. This translates into CASLGPTGELFF.